The 27 T cell receptor beta chains given below trace back to one sample, sequenced in a study of Graves' ophthalmopathy and Graves' hyperthyroidism. RNA transcripts yielded amplified TCR beta CDR3 regions. RT-PCR with HTBI primers came first, then second-round multiplex PCR. One entry per CDR3 protein, called by TCRdb with MiXCR from the multiplex PCR reads. The sample lists approximately 460,000 distinct CDR3 sequences; about 15% were seen once. Source material: blood. These receptors were taken from a woman between 25 and 40 years old with Graves' ophthalmopathy.

On this clonotype: Just one base apart from a much larger clone, this may be a read error. This chain links TRBV9 with TRBJ2-7, with TRBD2 as a possible D gene (5 bases). The CDR3 runs to 15 residues. Germline loops: CDR1 SGDLS, CDR2 YYNGEE. The V end was cut by 0 bases, the J end by 2 bases, with 12 bases between. This chain's CDR3 is CASSVGRLTTYEQYF. The CDR3, as DNA: TGTGCCAGCAGCGTAGGGAGACTAACCACCTACGAGCAGTACTTC.

The chain links TRBV7-9 to TRBJ2-7; 8 bases are a match to TRBD1. Germline V CDR1 and CDR2: SEHNR, FQNEAQ (reference sequence). V shed 5 bases and J 2 bases; nucleotides not matched to a gene: 5. The CDR3 length is 14 residues. CDR3 region: CASSPPDRAYEQYF. CDR3 sequence (DNA): TGTGCCAGCAGCCCTCCGGACAGGGCCTACGAGCAGTACTTC. The complete variable domain, with remaining parts taken from reference TRBV7-9 and TRBJ2-7, reads DTGVSQNPRHKITKRGQNVTFRCDPISEHNRLYWYRQTLGQGPEFLTYFQNEAQLEKSRLLSDRFSAERPKGSFSTLEIQRTEQGDSAMYLCASSPPDRAYEQYFGPGTRLTVT.

This clonotype was detected only a few times. The chain employs TRBV4-1 and TRBJ2-5; D remains unclear. V was shortened by 5 bases and J by 2 bases, with 15 bases between the two germline ends. Germline CDR1 and CDR2: MGHRA and YSYEKL. The CDR3 extends over 15 amino acids. The CDR3 DNA follows: TGCGCCAGCAGCTCCGTCCCCGGAACTCAAGAGACCCAGTACTTC. Translating it yields CASSSVPGTQETQYF.

Ten or more counts support this clonotype. V usage is TRBV12-3 or TRBV12-4 and J usage is TRBJ2-7; 7 bases agree with TRBD2. J gave up 1 base and V 1 base, and 4 bases lay outside the gene matches. The CDR3 has 15 amino acids. CDR3 protein: CASSLVAGDSYEQYF. The CDR3 DNA reads TGTGCCAGCAGTTTAGTCGCGGGGGATTCCTACGAGCAGTACTTC.

This clonotype was detected a few times. One base away lies a much larger clone, so this may be a sequencing read error. This chain joins TRBV6-2 or TRBV6-3 and TRBJ1-1; D may be TRBD1 (5 bases). Trimming cost V 2 bases and J 1 base, with 8 bases left between them. Germline loops: CDR1 MNHEY, CDR2 SVGEGT. CDR3 length equals 14 residues. The CDR3 loop is CASSYPTENTEAFF. In DNA form, the CDR3 reads TGTGCCAGCAGTTACCCGACAGAGAACACTGAAGCTTTCTTT.

This clonotype was detected ten times or more. The chain has TRBV28 and TRBJ2-7, with no clear D. Germline CDR1 MDHEN, CDR2 SYDVKM. The V gene lost 6 bases and the J gene lost 1 base, with 13 bases spanning the gap. The CDR3 runs 14 residues. The CDR3 protein is CASRGIGSSYEQYF. The CDR3 bases are TGTGCCAGCAGGGGGATAGGGTCGTCCTACGAGCAGTACTTC.

The rearrangement links TRBV11-3 to TRBJ2-2; 7 nucleotides match TRBD2. The length of the CDR3 is 14 residues. CDR1 SGHNT and CDR2 YENEEA come from the germline V gene. The J segment lost 6 bases and the V segment lost 5 bases, leaving 6 bases of the junction unmatched. Here the CDR3 reads CASSPEGGAGELFF. The CDR3 nucleotides are TGTGCCAGCAGCCCCGAGGGAGGGGCCGGGGAGCTGTTTTTT.

As for this clonotype: A clone one base away is much larger, so this may be a read error. The chain uses TRBV6-1 and TRBJ1-5, with 11 bases fitting TRBD1. V shed 10 bases and J 3 bases; nucleotides not matched to a gene: 5. CDR1 is MNHNS, CDR2 SASEGT, per germline. This CDR3 has 14 amino acids. In DNA form, the CDR3 reads TGTGCCATCAGGACAGGGGGCAACAATCAGCCCCAGCATTTT. It codes for CAIRTGGNNQPQHF.

This clonotype was recorded many times. DNA of the CDR3: TGCGCCAGCAGTGCCCCGACAGGGTACGAGCAGTACTTC. Translated, it gives CASSAPTGYEQYF. This chain uses TRBV10-2 with TRBJ2-7; TRBD1 agrees at 7 bases. The CDR3 is made up of 13 amino acids. The V and J ends lost 4 bases and 4 bases, in that order; junction bases with no gene match: 4. Looked up from germline, CDR1 is WSHSY and CDR2 is SAAADI.

This clonotype was detected many times. J is TRBJ1-2 and V is TRBV6-5; 8 nucleotides match TRBD1. The ends lost 6 bases at V and 3 bases at J; junction bases unmatched: 6. This CDR3 is built from 14 residues. Germline CDR1 MNHEY, CDR2 SVGAGI. This CDR3 reads CASRTRGQDYGYTF. CDR3 sequence (DNA): TGTGCCAGCAGAACAAGGGGACAGGACTATGGCTACACCTTC.

This clonotype has a count of ten or more. The chain joins TRBV6-9 to TRBJ1-1; no clear D. The V gene's germline CDR1 is MNHGY and CDR2 SVAAGI. The CDR3 has 16 amino acids. Trimming removed 6 bases at V and 1 base at J, with 18 bases between. The CDR3 nucleotides read TGTGCCAGCAGCCCCCCTCCCTCACTGAGGAACACTGAAGCTTTCTTT. It yields the protein CASSPPPSLRNTEAFF.

Many counts were recorded for this clonotype. The CDR3 reads CASSEQALYGGYGYTF. DNA of the CDR3: TGTGCCAGCAGTGAGCAGGCGCTATACGGCGGATATGGCTACACCTTC. The J gene is TRBJ1-2, the V gene TRBV6-1; D remains unclear. V was pared by 3 bases and J by 5 bases, with 19 bases between. The germline V gene encodes CDR1 MNHNS and CDR2 SASEGT. The CDR3 length is 16 residues.

The table lists this clonotype with many counts. The chain uses TRBV6-1 and TRBJ2-7, with 9 bases aligning to TRBD1. J lost 3 bases, V lost 3 bases, and 18 bases had no gene match. The CDR3 consists of 19 residues. Germline loops: CDR1 MNHNS, CDR2 SASEGT. The CDR3 bases are TGTGCCAGCAGTGAGGGACAGGGCGACATATACGAACCGAACTACGAGCAGTACTTC. Translated, it gives CASSEGQGDIYEPNYEQYF.

This chain uses TRBV6-1 with TRBJ1-5; D gene unclear. The germline CDR1 and CDR2 sequences are MNHNS and SASEGT. Trimming pared 0 bases from V and 4 bases from J, leaving 10 bases between. The CDR3 spans 15 residues. CDR3 amino acids: CASSEALLWNQPQHF. The DNA of the CDR3 is TGTGCCAGCAGTGAAGCGCTTCTATGGAATCAGCCCCAGCATTTT.

This clonotype appeared many times. V gene TRBV28 combines with J gene TRBJ2-7, with D possibly TRBD1 on 7 matching bases. Germline loops: CDR1 MDHEN, CDR2 SYDVKM. This CDR3 spans 15 amino acids. Trimming cost V 5 bases and J 5 bases, with 19 bases left between them. This CDR3 is CASSQLPGRGDEQYF. The CDR3 DNA sequence: TGTGCCAGCAGTCAACTCCCCGGCAGGGGGGACGAGCAGTACTTC.

In regard to this clonotype: Possible read error: a much larger clone is one base away. The chain links TRBV12-3 or TRBV12-4 to TRBJ1-1; D might be TRBD1 (5 bases). This CDR3 contains 10 residues. The V end was cut by 6 bases, the J end by 10 bases, with 9 bases between. The CDR3 region is CASSQGVAFF. The CDR3 coding sequence is TGTGCCAGCAGCCAGGGTGTAGCTTTCTTT.

V and J are TRBV29-1 and TRBJ2-7; no firm D call. CDR1 SQVTM and CDR2 ANQGSEA come from the germline V gene. Trimming took off 7 bases at V and 3 bases at J, with 13 bases between the two ends. CDR3 size: 12 residues. The CDR3 region is CSAAGFYYEQYF. Here the CDR3 DNA reads TGCAGCGCCGCAGGCTTCTACTACGAGCAGTACTTC.

In this sample, this clonotype turned up many times. The rearrangement links TRBV11-2 to TRBJ2-6; 10 bases map to TRBD2. Germline CDR1 is SGHAT and CDR2 is FQNNGV. The CDR3 extends over 18 amino acids. V was clipped by 6 bases and J by 0 bases; unmatched bases: 8. Here the CDR3 DNA reads TGTGCCAGCAGACGTACTAGCGGGGTGATCTCTGGGGCCAACGTCCTGACTTTC. Amino acid sequence: CASRRTSGVISGANVLTF. Full variable domain (rest looked up from reference TRBV11-2 and TRBJ2-6): EAGVAQSPRYKIIEKRQSVAFWCNPISGHATLYWYQQILGQGPKLLIQFQNNGVVDDSQLPKDRFSAERLKGVDSTLKIQPAKLEDSAVYLCASRRTSGVISGANVLTFGAGSRLTVL.

This clonotype was picked up many times. CDR3 nucleotide sequence: TGTGCCAGCAGCCCAATCCCACAGAACTCGAACACTGAAGCTTTCTTT. Translating it yields CASSPIPQNSNTEAFF. The V call is TRBV4-2, the J call TRBJ1-1; D call uncertain. Germline V gene data show CDR1 as LGHNA and CDR2 as YNFKEQ. The CDR3 totals 16 residues. V was cut by 4 bases and J by 1 base, with 16 bases left in between.

This clonotype showed up many times. The V and J genes are TRBV12-3 or TRBV12-4 and TRBJ2-3, with a tentative D call TRBD1 (5 bases). Trimming pared 6 bases from V and 11 bases from J, leaving 12 bases between. CDR3 length equals 11 residues. CDR3 residues: CASREGVWQYF. In DNA, the CDR3 is TGTGCCAGCAGAGAAGGGGTTTGGCAGTATTTT.

This clonotype occurred many times. The CDR3 DNA reads TGTGCCAGCGCCCGTAGGCAGGGGACTGAAGCTTTCTTT. Its protein is CASARRQGTEAFF. V gene TRBV11-2 combines with J gene TRBJ1-1, with D tentatively TRBD1 (6 bases). This CDR3 spans 13 amino acids. The V gene lost 8 bases and the J gene lost 5 bases, with 15 bases spanning the gap. Germline V gives CDR1 SGHAT, CDR2 FQNNGV.

The chain carries TRBV20-1 and TRBJ2-7; D possibly corresponds to TRBD1 (5 bases). Trimming removed 3 bases at V and 0 bases at J, with 12 bases between. CDR3 length: 14 amino acids. The germline gives CDR1 DFQATT, CDR2 SNEGSKA (reference sequence). This CDR3 reads CSASRAGLSYEQYF. The CDR3 DNA sequence: TGCAGTGCTAGTAGAGCAGGGCTCTCCTACGAGCAGTACTTC.

To note about this clonotype: A junction end diverges from the germline sequence, so it may reflect a read error. J is TRBJ2-7 and V is TRBV27; 8 bases fit TRBD1. The CDR3 extends over 17 amino acids. CDR1 is MNHEY and CDR2 is SMNVEV in the germline V gene (reference sequence). The CDR3: CASSLQGQAIPRHDQYF. CDR3 DNA: TGTGCCAGCAGTTTACAGGGACAGGCAATACCTAGACACGATCAGTACTTC.

This clonotype has ten or more counts. J is TRBJ2-7 and V is TRBV5-1; TRBD2 aligns across 8 bases. The length of the CDR3 is 14 residues. Germline CDR1 SGHRS, CDR2 YFSETQ. Trimming took 5 bases from V and 6 from J; bases not matched to a gene: 10. CDR3 region: CASRPGLGIPEQYF. The CDR3 nucleotides read TGCGCCAGCAGGCCGGGACTAGGCATCCCCGAGCAGTACTTC.

Regarding this clonotype: This may stem from a read error, because a much larger clone lies one nucleotide away. This sequence joins TRBV29-1 and TRBJ2-7; TRBD2 agrees at 11 bases. This CDR3 spans 14 amino acids. CDR1 is SQVTM and CDR2 is ANQGSEA in the germline V gene. The CDR3 sequence: CIVTLGTSGYEQYF. CDR3 coding DNA: TGCATCGTTACCCTAGGGACTAGCGGCTACGAGCAGTACTTC.

The gene calls are TRBV30 and TRBJ2-7, with TRBD1 as a possible D gene (6 bases). This CDR3 is 14 amino acids long. Germline lookup yields CDR1 GTSNPN and CDR2 SVGIG (reference sequence). V lost 3 bases and J lost 3, with 15 bases in between. The CDR3 here is CAWRQGRSLYEQYF. In nucleotides, the CDR3 is TGTGCCTGGAGGCAGGGGCGGTCCCTCTACGAGCAGTACTTC. Complete variable domain (other parts from reference TRBV30 and TRBJ2-7): SQTIHQWPATLVQPVGSPLSLECTVEGTSNPNLYWYRQAAGRGLQLLFYSVGIGQISSEVPQNLSASRPQDRQFILSSKKLLLSDSGFYLCAWRQGRSLYEQYFGPGTRLTVT.

This clonotype was found many times. The CDR3 reads CASSTTGSATMGYTF. CDR3 nucleotides: TGTGCCAGCAGTACGACAGGGTCGGCAACCATGGGCTACACCTTC. The V and J genes are TRBV12-3 or TRBV12-4 and TRBJ1-2; 7 nucleotides agree with TRBD1. J was trimmed by 8 bases and V by 5 bases; bases with no gene match: 14. This CDR3 is 15 amino acids long.